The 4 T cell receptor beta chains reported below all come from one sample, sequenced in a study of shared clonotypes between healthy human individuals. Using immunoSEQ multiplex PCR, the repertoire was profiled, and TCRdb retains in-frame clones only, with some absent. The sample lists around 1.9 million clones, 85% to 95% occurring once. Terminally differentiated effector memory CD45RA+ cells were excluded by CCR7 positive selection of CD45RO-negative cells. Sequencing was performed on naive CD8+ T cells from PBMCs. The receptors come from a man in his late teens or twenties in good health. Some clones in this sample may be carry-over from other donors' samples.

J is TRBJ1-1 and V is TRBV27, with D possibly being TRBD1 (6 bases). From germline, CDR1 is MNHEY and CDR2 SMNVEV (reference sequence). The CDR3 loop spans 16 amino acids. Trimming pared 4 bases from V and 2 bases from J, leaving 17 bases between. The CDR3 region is CASSSLLTGTNTEAFF. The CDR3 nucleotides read TGTGCCAGCAGTTCTTTATTGACAGGAACTAACACTGAAGCTTTCTTT.

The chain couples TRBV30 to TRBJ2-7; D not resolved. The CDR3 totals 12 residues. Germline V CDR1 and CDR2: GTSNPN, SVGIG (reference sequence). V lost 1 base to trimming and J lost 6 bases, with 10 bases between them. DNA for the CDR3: TGTGCCTGGAGTGAACCTCTGAGCGAGCAGTACTTC. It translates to CAWSEPLSEQYF.

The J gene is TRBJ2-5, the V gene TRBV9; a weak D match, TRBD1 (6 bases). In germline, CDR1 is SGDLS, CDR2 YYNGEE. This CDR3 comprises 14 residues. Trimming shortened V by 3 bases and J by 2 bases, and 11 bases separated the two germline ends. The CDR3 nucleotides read TGTGCCAGCAGCGACCGACAGGTACAAGAGACCCAGTACTTC. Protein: CASSDRQVQETQYF.

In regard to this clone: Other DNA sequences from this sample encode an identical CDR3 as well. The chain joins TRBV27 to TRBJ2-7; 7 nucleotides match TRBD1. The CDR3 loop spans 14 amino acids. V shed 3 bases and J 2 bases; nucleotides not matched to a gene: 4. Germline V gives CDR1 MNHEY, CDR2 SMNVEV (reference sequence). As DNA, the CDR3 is TGTGCCAGCAGTTTGGCAGGGGGTGCCTACGAGCAGTACTTC. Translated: CASSLAGGAYEQYF.